Listed below are T cell receptor beta chains from one sample, sequenced in a study of T-cell reconstitution after alpha-beta-depleted transplantation in children. In TCRdb, the PCR reads were re-called with MiXCR into one record per CDR3 protein. The repertoire holds 500,000 to 600,000 distinct CDR3 sequences, 32% seen once, with 2.4% in the top ten. The sample in question was PBMCs from the stem cell graft donor, obtained from the stem cell graft. These TCRs come from a human donor who donated a stem cell graft to a child with aplastic anemia. CDR3s include the opening cysteine and the closing phenylalanine or tryptophan. D genes are given only for firm matches. A clone size is listed for some rows: how often the clone was seen (once, few, many), or a class if it is expanded.

.	TRBV29-1	TRBJ1-3	.	TGCAGCGTCCCCGGGGCGGCTGGAAACACCATATATTTT	CSVPGAAGNTIYF
.	TRBV7-2	TRBJ2-2	once	TGTGCCAGCAGCTTATTTTTGGACCTAAACACCGGGGAGCTGTTTTTT	CASSLFLDLNTGELFF
TRBD1	TRBV6-1	TRBJ2-2	.	TGTGCCAGCTACTCCTTACAGGGAGGCAGGGGGCTAACCGGGGAGCTGTTTTTT	CASYSLQGGRGLTGELFF
TRBD1	TRBV6-4	TRBJ2-1	few	TGTGCCAGCAGTGACTCGGGACAGGGGGAGCAGTTCTTC	CASSDSGQGEQFF
.	TRBV5-1	TRBJ1-4	.	TGCGCCAGCAGCACGGGGACGGTAACTAATGAAAAACTGTTTTTT	CASSTGTVTNEKLFF
.	TRBV13	TRBJ1-6	.	TGTGCCAGCAGGCTTACAGGGCCCAACAATTCACCCCTCCACTTT	CASRLTGPNNSPLHF
.	TRBV6-5	TRBJ1-2	.	TGTGCCAGCAGTTACAAGGCCGGGGGCTACACCTTC	CASSYKAGGYTF
.	TRBV7-1	TRBJ1-2	.	TGTGCCAGCAGGCCGCGGGGGGGTCTTTCTGGCTACACCTTC	CASRPRGGLSGYTF
.	TRBV5-6	TRBJ2-2	few	TGTGCCAGCAGCCCGGGGACGCCGGGCACCGGGGAGCTGTTTTTT	CASSPGTPGTGELFF
TRBD2	TRBV4-2	TRBJ2-3	.	TGTGCCAGCAGCCAGGGGACTAGCGGGGGGACAGATACGCAGTATTTT	CASSQGTSGGTDTQYF
.	TRBV6-2/TRBV6-3	TRBJ2-7	.	TGTGCCAGCAGCAGCGGAGGGAAGTTCTACGAGCAGTACTTC	CASSSGGKFYEQYF
.	TRBV18	TRBJ1-1	many	TGTGCCAGCTCACCAAGGCAGAACACTGAAGCTTTCTTT	CASSPRQNTEAFF
TRBD1	TRBV2	TRBJ1-1	.	TGTGCCAGCGGGGAGTCCGGGACAGCGAACACTGAAGCTTTCTTT	CASGESGTANTEAFF
TRBD1	TRBV28	TRBJ1-6	once	TGTGCCAGCAGGAAAACAGGGGGCTCATTGAATTCACCCCTCCACTTT	CASRKTGGSLNSPLHF
TRBD2	TRBV6-2/TRBV6-3	TRBJ2-6	once	TGTGCCAGCAGAGCAGCGGGAGGGCCGTGGGGGGCCAACGTCCTGACTTTC	CASRAAGGPWGANVLTF
.	TRBV5-6	TRBJ1-4	.	TGTGCCAGCAGCTTGGCCCATCGGATAACCAATGAAAAACTGTTTTTT	CASSLAHRITNEKLFF
.	TRBV5-4	TRBJ2-1	few	TGTGCCAGCAGCTTACCAAGGAGGGGACCAGACAATGAGCAGTTCTTC	CASSLPRRGPDNEQFF
.	TRBV6-2/TRBV6-3	TRBJ2-1	.	TGTGCCACCGCCTTCCTTGGAGATGAGCAGTTCTTC	CATAFLGDEQFF
.	TRBV7-9	TRBJ1-1	.	TGTGCCAGCAGCTTAGCGATGAGGTCTAGAGAGAACACTGAAGCTTTCTTT	CASSLAMRSRENTEAFF
.	TRBV7-6	TRBJ2-7	.	TGTGCCAGCAGCCGAAGGTCTGGGGGCCTTGTCGAGCAGTACTTC	CASSRRSGGLVEQYF
.	TRBV7-2	TRBJ1-5	.	TGTGCCAGCAGCCCCTACAATCAGCCCCAGCATTTT	CASSPYNQPQHF
.	TRBV30	TRBJ2-3	few	TGTGCCTGGAGTGTACTAGCTGCTAGCACAGATACGCAGTATTTT	CAWSVLAASTDTQYF
.	TRBV15	TRBJ2-3	few	TGTGCCACCACGATGGACATGAGCACAGATACGCAGTATTTT	CATTMDMSTDTQYF
.	TRBV10-2	TRBJ1-1	few	TGCGCCAGCACCTTAGGGAACGTAGGACCCGGGGACACTGAAGCTTTCTTT	CASTLGNVGPGDTEAFF
.	TRBV10-3	TRBJ2-1	few	TGTGCCATCAGTGGGAAGGGTAGAGAGCAGTTCTTC	CAISGKGREQFF
TRBD2	TRBV7-3	TRBJ2-3	.	TGTGCCAGCAGCTCCCTAGCGGGACCCACAAATACGCAGTATTTT	CASSSLAGPTNTQYF
.	TRBV5-1	TRBJ1-4	.	TGCGCCAGCAGCTTCGGCAAGGGGCACAGTAATGAAAAACTGTTTTTT	CASSFGKGHSNEKLFF
.	TRBV5-1	TRBJ2-4	few	TGCGCCAGCAGCCCTCCGACGGCGGGAGCCAAAAACATTCAGTACTTC	CASSPPTAGAKNIQYF
.	TRBV7-2	TRBJ1-5	.	TGTGCCAGCAGCTGGTCCGGGGGAGCTAATCAGCCCCAGCATTTT	CASSWSGGANQPQHF
.	TRBV18	TRBJ2-1	few	TGTGCCAGCTCACCAACTTCGCAGAGCTACAATGAGCAGTTCTTC	CASSPTSQSYNEQFF
.	TRBV7-3	TRBJ2-5	.	TGTGCCAGCAGCAGGGGAAGGTGGGAGACCCAGTACTTC	CASSRGRWETQYF
TRBD1	TRBV5-1	TRBJ2-3	.	TGCGCCAGCAGTCTGACAGGGGGCGAGGCAGATACGCAGTATTTT	CASSLTGGEADTQYF
.	TRBV19	TRBJ1-5	few	TGTGCCAGTAGTATAAACGGGGGGTGGGTTGGCAATCAGCCCCAGCATTTT	CASSINGGWVGNQPQHF
TRBD1	TRBV10-3	TRBJ2-3	.	TGTGCCATCAGAGGGGACAGGGGGAAAACAGATACGCAGTATTTT	CAIRGDRGKTDTQYF
TRBD2	TRBV12-3/TRBV12-4	TRBJ2-5	few	TGTGCCAGCAGAAAGGGACTAGCGGGCTTCCAAGAGACCCAGTACTTC	CASRKGLAGFQETQYF
.	TRBV20-1	TRBJ1-1	.	TGCAGTGCTAGAGATATGGGAGACACTGAAGCTTTCTTT	CSARDMGDTEAFF
TRBD2	TRBV4-3	TRBJ2-7	.	TGCGCCAGCAGCCAACTAGCGGGAGGATTCAACGAGCAGTACTTC	CASSQLAGGFNEQYF
TRBD1	TRBV7-2	TRBJ2-5	.	TGTGCCAGCAGCTTCTGGGACAGGGCGGGAGAGACCCAGTACTTC	CASSFWDRAGETQYF
.	TRBV30	TRBJ1-5	few	TGTGCCTGGGGTGCTTTGGGTCAGCCCCAGCATTTT	CAWGALGQPQHF
.	TRBV7-2	TRBJ2-3	few	TGTGCCAGCAGCCCGGAGGGGACGATTAGCACAGATACGCAGTATTTT	CASSPEGTISTDTQYF
TRBD2	TRBV7-7	TRBJ2-3	few	TGTGCCAGCAGCGCAACTAGCGGGAATACGCAGTATTTT	CASSATSGNTQYF
.	TRBV12-2	TRBJ2-7	.	TGTGCAAGTCGCTTAGTGGCAGGGATGCACGAGCAGTACTTC	CASRLVAGMHEQYF
TRBD1	TRBV12-3/TRBV12-4	TRBJ1-4	few	TGTGCCAGCAGCGACCTAGGACAGGGGGACGAAAAACTGTTTTTT	CASSDLGQGDEKLFF
TRBD2	TRBV27	TRBJ2-3	few	TGTGCCAGCAGTACCTCGGGACTAGGAGGACCCTACACAGATACGCAGTATTTT	CASSTSGLGGPYTDTQYF
TRBD2	TRBV11-3	TRBJ2-5	few	TGTGCCAGCAGCATGGTCTCGTCGGGAGGGCGAGAGACCCAGTACTTC	CASSMVSSGGRETQYF
TRBD1	TRBV6-1	TRBJ2-1	few	TGTGCCAGCAGACGAGGACAGGGGGCCTACAATGAGCAGTTCTTC	CASRRGQGAYNEQFF
.	TRBV6-1	TRBJ1-2	.	TGTGCCAGCAGCGACCCGGGCAGCGAGTTTAACTATGGCTACACCTTC	CASSDPGSEFNYGYTF
TRBD1	TRBV20-1	TRBJ1-5	few	TGCAGTGGACAGGGTGATCAGCCCCAGCATTTT	CSGQGDQPQHF
TRBD2	TRBV24-1	TRBJ2-1	.	TGTGCCACCAGTCCGGCTCTAGCGGGACTAAGGGAGCAGTTCTTC	CATSPALAGLREQFF
TRBD1	TRBV7-9	TRBJ1-5	.	TGTGCCAGCCAGCCTGACGATTCGACAGGGAATAAGCCCCAGCATTTT	CASQPDDSTGNKPQHF
.	TRBV6-1	TRBJ2-1	once	TGTGCCAGCAGTGAAGACAGCCGCTCCTACAATGAGCAGTTCTTC	CASSEDSRSYNEQFF
.	TRBV20-1	TRBJ1-1	.	TGCAGTGCTTCTCGAGGGGGGCGAGGAGCTTTCTTT	CSASRGGRGAFF
.	TRBV11-2	TRBJ2-5	many	TGTGCCAGCAGCCGTAATACAGTGTCCACACAAGAGACCCAGTACTTC	CASSRNTVSTQETQYF
.	TRBV28	TRBJ2-6	.	TGTGCCAGCAGTTTACCAGGGCCCTCATGGGGGGCCAACGTCCTGACTTTC	CASSLPGPSWGANVLTF
TRBD1	TRBV12-3/TRBV12-4	TRBJ2-1	.	TGTGCCAGCAGTTCCAGGGGGCTCAATGAGCAGTTCTTC	CASSSRGLNEQFF
TRBD2	TRBV20-1	TRBJ2-1	.	TGCAGTGCTAGTACTAGCGGGACCTACAATGAGCAGTTCTTC	CSASTSGTYNEQFF
.	TRBV29-1	TRBJ1-1	few	TGCAGCGCCCAAGGTGCCGGGGCAGCTTTCTTT	CSAQGAGAAFF
.	TRBV11-2	TRBJ2-5	few	TGTGCCAGCAGCTTAGATGTAACAGACCGCATTGAGACCCAGTACTTC	CASSLDVTDRIETQYF